A single sample gave rise to the 25 T cell receptor beta chains below, sequenced in a study of blood T cell repertoires in COVID-19. The protocol was immunoSEQ multiplex PCR, while the TCRdb copy is restricted to in-frame clones and leaves out a portion. Among 140,000 or so clones listed, under 80% were seen once. Source material: peripheral blood. All receptors derive from a man aged 60-69 years with acute or convalescent COVID-19.

The chain combines TRBV11-2 with TRBJ2-3; 8 positions agree with TRBD2. The V and J ends lost 6 bases and 2 bases, in that order; junction bases with no gene match: 10. The CDR3 is 16 amino acids. The germline CDR1 and CDR2 sequences are SGHAT and FQNNGV. CDR3 sequence (DNA): TGTGCCAGCAGTCAAGCGGGAGTAGGGGCCACAGATACGCAGTATTTT. It codes for CASSQAGVGATDTQYF.

The rearrangement uses TRBV6-6 and TRBJ2-7; 9 nucleotides align to TRBD1. Germline V lookup: CDR1 MNHNY, CDR2 SVGAGI (reference sequence). This CDR3 is 15 amino acids long. Trimming cost V 6 bases and J 0 bases; bases outside gene matches: 6. The CDR3 spells CASRAGTGSSYEQYF. As DNA, the CDR3 is TGTGCCAGCAGGGCCGGGACAGGGAGCTCCTACGAGCAGTACTTC.

CDR3 in DNA: TGTGCCAGCAGTGGACTTCTCTCTGGGGCCAACGTCCTGACTTTC. Its translation is CASSGLLSGANVLTF. The V gene is TRBV27, the J gene TRBJ2-6, with a weak D call TRBD2 (5 bases). Between the trimmed V and J ends, which lost 5 bases and 0 bases, there was a span of 8 bases. Germline loops: CDR1 MNHEY, CDR2 SMNVEV (reference sequence). The CDR3 consists of 15 residues.

V is TRBV10-3 and J is TRBJ2-5; TRBD2 aligns across 7 bases. This CDR3 region has 15 residues. V shed 3 bases and J 1 base; nucleotides not matched to a gene: 5. Germline V lookup: CDR1 ENHRY, CDR2 SYGVKD. The CDR3 is CAISDPTSRQETQYF. The CDR3 DNA follows: TGTGCCATCAGTGATCCGACTAGCCGCCAAGAGACCCAGTACTTC.

In nucleotides, the CDR3 is TGTGCCAGCAGTGGGGGGGGAAACATTCAGTACTTC. Its translation is CASSGGGNIQYF. The rearrangement joins TRBV2 to TRBJ2-4; 7 bases map to TRBD2. The germline V gene has CDR1 SNHLY and CDR2 FYNNEI. The CDR3 runs to 12 residues. V gave up 4 bases and J gave up 6 bases; unmatched junction bases: 0.

This clone was observed a handful of times. V and J are TRBV7-2 and TRBJ2-7, with 8 bases matching TRBD2. V was clipped by 6 bases and J by 1 base; unmatched bases: 8. The CDR3 spans 15 residues. The V gene's germline CDR1 is SGHTA and CDR2 FQGNSA. Here the CDR3 reads CASRTSGRSSYEQYF. The DNA of the CDR3 is TGTGCCAGCAGGACGAGCGGGAGATCATCCTACGAGCAGTACTTC.

V is TRBV29-1 and J is TRBJ2-7, with TRBD2 identical over 10 bases. Looked up from germline, CDR1 is SQVTM and CDR2 is ANQGSEA. The CDR3 is 15 amino acids. The V gene end was trimmed by 4 bases and the J gene end by 2 bases; junction bases not matched to a gene: 8. CDR3 coding DNA: TGCAGCGTTGTCCCCTTACTAGCGGGGACCTACGAGCAGTACTTC. This codes for CSVVPLLAGTYEQYF.

The chain couples TRBV7-2 to TRBJ1-5, with D possibly being TRBD1 (5 bases). The germline gives CDR1 SGHTA, CDR2 FQGNSA. V was pared by 0 bases and J by 5 bases, with 11 bases between. The CDR3 contains 15 residues. The CDR3 coding sequence is TGTGCCAGCAGCTTAGCGTGGGGCTCCGATCAGCCCCAGCATTTT. Translating it yields CASSLAWGSDQPQHF.

The V gene is TRBV7-2, the J gene TRBJ1-2; TRBD1 agrees at 7 bases. Germline CDR1 reads SGHTA; CDR2 reads FQGNSA. The CDR3 has 13 amino acids. V gave up 5 bases and J gave up 8 bases; unmatched junction bases: 8. CDR3 in amino acids: CASSPRQGIGYTF. The DNA of the CDR3 is TGTGCCAGCAGCCCCCGACAGGGAATCGGCTACACCTTC.

The chain recombines TRBV6-5 with TRBJ2-7; D unclear. The V gene lost 4 bases and the J gene lost 6 bases, with 7 bases spanning the gap. This CDR3 has 11 amino acids. Per the germline V gene, CDR1 is MNHEY and CDR2 is SVGAGI. The CDR3 coding sequence is TGTGCCAGCAGTTCCGGCGGCGAGCAGTACTTC. This gives the protein CASSSGGEQYF.

This clone was recorded once. The genes are TRBV6-6 and TRBJ2-1, with D maybe TRBD2 (6 bases). V lost 0 bases and J 7 bases, leaving 10 bases between the germline ends. This CDR3 is 14 amino acids long. Germline lookup yields CDR1 MNHNY and CDR2 SVGAGI (reference sequence). The CDR3 protein is CASSYSYGGNEQFF. The CDR3 DNA follows: TGTGCCAGCAGTTACTCGTATGGGGGGAATGAGCAGTTCTTC.

In this sample, this clone turned up a few times. The chain carries TRBV5-4 and TRBJ1-6; D is undetermined. The germline gives CDR1 SGHNT, CDR2 YYREEE (reference sequence). This CDR3 comprises 12 residues. V was pared by 4 bases and J by 7 bases, with 6 bases between. CDR3 nucleotide sequence: TGTGCCAGCAGCAATCTCAATTCACCCCTCCACTTT. This translates into CASSNLNSPLHF.

This clone was counted only a few times. CDR3 sequence reads: CASSLAQGREKLFF. The CDR3 DNA reads TGTGCCAGCAGCTTGGCACAGGGGAGGGAAAAACTGTTTTTT. The chain has TRBV7-9 and TRBJ1-4; 7 bases are a match to TRBD1. The CDR3 spans 14 residues. Per germline, CDR1 SEHNR and CDR2 FQNEAQ (reference sequence). V lost 3 bases and J lost 8; bases outside the gene matches: 6.

The chain couples TRBV2 to TRBJ2-7; 9 positions agree with TRBD1. V lost 10 bases, J lost 2 bases, and 6 bases stayed unmatched. The CDR3 runs to 13 residues. In germline, CDR1 is SNHLY, CDR2 FYNNEI. The CDR3 reads CAITRDRAYEQYF. CDR3 nucleotide sequence: TGTGCCATCACCCGGGACAGGGCCTACGAGCAGTACTTC.

The gene calls are TRBV18 and TRBJ2-1, with 10 bases fitting TRBD2. The CDR3 extends over 14 amino acids. Losses at the gene ends were 0 bases for V and 14 bases for J; bases not matched to a gene: 7. CDR1 is KGHSH and CDR2 is LQKENI in the germline V gene. The CDR3 protein is CASSPPSLAGDKFF. The DNA for the CDR3 is TGTGCCAGCTCACCACCGTCCCTAGCGGGAGATAAGTTCTTC.

The rearrangement joins TRBV10-1 to TRBJ2-5, with D possibly TRBD2 on 5 matching bases. Germline V gene sequence: CDR1 WNHNN, CDR2 SYGVQD (reference sequence). CDR3 length equals 13 residues. With 4 bases removed from V and 2 bases from J, the gap between germline ends came to 8 bases. The CDR3 nucleotides read TGCGCCAGCAGTGCCAGCGGTCAAGAGACCCAGTACTTC. This gives the protein CASSASGQETQYF.

The V and J genes are TRBV19 and TRBJ2-7; D is perhaps TRBD2 (6 bases). Trimming took 4 bases from V and 9 from J, leaving 19 bases between them. The CDR3 totals 14 residues. CDR1 is LNHDA, CDR2 SQIVND, per germline (reference sequence). CDR3 in DNA: TGTGCCAGTAGTACCGGGGGTCGCCTTGATGGGCAGTACTTC. It encodes CASSTGGRLDGQYF.

This clone showed up just a few times. V is TRBV20-1 and J is TRBJ2-1; TRBD2 matches at 11 bases. The CDR3 runs to 13 residues. The germline CDR1 and CDR2 sequences are DFQATT and SNEGSKA (reference sequence). V lost 3 bases to trimming and J lost 9 bases; unmatched junction nucleotides: 4. CDR3 in amino acids: CSASSLAGGEQFF. The DNA for the CDR3 is TGCAGTGCTAGTAGTCTAGCGGGAGGTGAGCAGTTCTTC.

The V gene is TRBV4-2, the J gene TRBJ2-7, with 9 bases matching TRBD1. The CDR3 spans 17 residues. Per germline, CDR1 LGHNA and CDR2 YNFKEQ. V shed 4 bases and J 1 base; nucleotides not matched to a gene: 11. CDR3 sequence (DNA): TGTGCCAGCAGCCTCAGCGTGACAGGGGGGTTTTCCTACGAGCAGTACTTC. It yields the protein CASSLSVTGGFSYEQYF.

The chain uses TRBV2 and TRBJ2-7, with 12 bases lining up with TRBD2. The CDR3 is 14 amino acids. Looked up from germline, CDR1 is SNHLY and CDR2 is FYNNEI. V shed 4 bases and J 6 bases; nucleotides not matched to a gene: 4. CDR3 in amino acids: CASSGLAGVAEQYF. The CDR3 DNA follows: TGTGCCAGCAGTGGACTAGCGGGAGTAGCCGAGCAGTACTTC.

The rearrangement joins TRBV19 to TRBJ2-1, with 10 bases lining up with TRBD1. After removal of 5 bases from V and 4 bases from J, the junction contained 5 bases not matched to a gene. The CDR3 spans 15 residues. Germline lookup yields CDR1 LNHDA and CDR2 SQIVND (reference sequence). The CDR3 is CASSSGQGNYNEQFF. DNA for the CDR3: TGTGCCAGTAGTTCGGGACAGGGGAATTACAATGAGCAGTTCTTC.

This rearrangement joins TRBV29-1 to TRBJ1-4, with 9 bases lining up with TRBD1. CDR1 is SQVTM, CDR2 ANQGSEA, per germline. CDR3 length: 13 amino acids. The V and J ends lost 8 bases and 10 bases, in that order; junction bases with no gene match: 11. The CDR3 loop reads CSKPGTGHGKLFF. Here the CDR3 DNA reads TGCAGCAAACCCGGGACAGGGCACGGAAAACTGTTTTTT. The whole variable domain, remainder taken from reference TRBV29-1 and TRBJ1-4, is SAVISQKPSRDICQRGTSLTIQCQVDSQVTMMFWYRQQPGQSLTLIATANQGSEATYESGFVIDKFPISRPNLTFSTLTVSNMSPEDSSIYLCSKPGTGHGKLFFGSGTQLSVL.

The V gene is TRBV7-9, the J gene TRBJ1-3; 7 bases line up with TRBD1. J lost 1 base, V lost 5 bases, and 11 bases had no gene match. Germline V gene sequence: CDR1 SEHNR, CDR2 FQNEAQ (reference sequence). This CDR3 is built from 17 residues. The CDR3, as DNA: TGTGCCAGCAGCCCTTCACAGGGGACGGGTTCTGGAAACACCATATATTTT. Its translation: CASSPSQGTGSGNTIYF.

The rearrangement uses TRBV5-1 and TRBJ2-2; 8 nucleotides agree with TRBD2. V lost 4 bases, J lost 6 bases, and 8 bases stayed unmatched. Germline V gives CDR1 SGHRS, CDR2 YFSETQ. The CDR3 runs 15 residues. The DNA of the CDR3 is TGCGCCAGCAGCGGATTAGCGGGAACGGCCGGGGAGCTGTTTTTT. Translated: CASSGLAGTAGELFF.

V gene TRBV9 combines with J gene TRBJ1-1, with 8 bases matching TRBD1. This CDR3 comprises 16 residues. CDR1 SGDLS and CDR2 YYNGEE come from the germline V gene. V trimming: 3 bases; J trimming: 0 bases; junction bases outside the gene matches: 7. The CDR3 reads CASSAQTGVLNTEAFF. Here the CDR3 DNA reads TGTGCCAGCAGCGCCCAGACAGGGGTTTTGAACACTGAAGCTTTCTTT.